This TCR beta chain was identified during a study of T-cell memory formation after mild COVID-19. Study-level findings and limits: Confirmation was lacking for SARS-CoV-2 specificity of second-wave clones that peaked on day 37. For contracting clones, CD4+ ones sat mainly in CM and EM, CD8+ in EMRA. Pre-infection memory already had some responding clones, implying cross-reactive memory joined.

As concerns this clonotype: Its matching antigen is unknown.

From 5'RACE with constant-segment primers came TCR alpha and TCR beta cDNA libraries that carried sample barcodes and UMIs. TCRdb analysed the 5' RACE reads with MiXCR anew, one entry per CDR3 protein. The sample consists of around 340,000 distinct CDR3 sequences, 21% of them appearing once. V was pared by 1 base and J by 0 bases, with 13 bases between. The CDR3 totals 16 residues. Germline lookup yields CDR1 SEHNR and CDR2 FQNEAQ (reference sequence). Sequences were obtained from PBMCs or a T cell subset sorted from them (not recorded which). This TCR was sampled from an adult woman who had mild COVID-19 (a few samples of this study predate the infection). Cell type and time point are not known. The genes are TRBV7-9 and TRBJ2-7; D is unresolved. CDR3 protein: CASSLGLGFDSYEQYF. The CDR3 region has the DNA TGTGCCAGCAGCTTAGGGCTGGGATTTGACTCCTACGAGCAGTACTTC. Complete variable domain (other parts from reference TRBV7-9 and TRBJ2-7): DTGVSQNPRHKITKRGQNVTFRCDPISEHNRLYWYRQTLGQGPEFLTYFQNEAQLEKSRLLSDRFSAERPKGSFSTLEIQRTEQGDSAMYLCASSLGLGFDSYEQYFGPGTRLTVT.